The 11 T cell receptor beta chains below were found in one sample sequenced in a study of T cells in Graves' hyperthyroidism and ophthalmopathy (dated by TCRdb to between 2018 and 2021). The method behind the library was multiplex PCR. TCRdb lists the instrument as Illumina HiSeq 2000. TCR beta CDR3 regions were amplified from RNA transcripts. The first round of RT-PCR for the TCR CDR3 was performed with the HTBI primer set and the Qiagen OneStep RT-PCR kit. TCRdb reran the public reads through fastp at Q25 and MiXCR, keeping productive beta chains. Each CDR3 protein gets just one entry, which takes the most common genes and DNA from the rows behind it. This sample is represented by about 660,000 distinct CDR3 sequences; just under 45% of them were singletons. The ten largest clones add up to approximately 6.8% of the sample. Sequenced input: peripheral blood or thyroid tissue (not recorded which). Receptor source: an adult man with Graves' disease, either hyperthyroidism or ophthalmopathy (not recorded which).

The chain combines TRBV2 with TRBJ1-5, with D possibly being TRBD1 (5 bases). Deletions cut 8 bases from V and 4 bases from J, with 9 bases between. This CDR3 spans 12 amino acids. The V gene's germline CDR1 is SNHLY and CDR2 FYNNEI. The CDR3 loop is CASAGPNQPQHF. The CDR3, as DNA: TGTGCCAGCGCGGGGCCGAATCAGCCCCAGCATTTT. The full variable domain, in which reference TRBV2 and TRBJ1-5 provide the parts outside the CDR3, is EPEVTQTPSHQVTQMGQEVILRCVPISNHLYFYWYRQILGQKVEFLVSFYNNEISEKSEIFDDQFSVERPDGSNFTLKIRSTKLEDSAMYFCASAGPNQPQHFGDGTRLSIL.

The chain joins TRBV2 to TRBJ2-7; TRBD2 aligns across 13 bases. The J call may be incorrect, as the DNA end agrees better with TRBJ2-1. This CDR3 spans 15 amino acids. Looked up from germline, CDR1 is SNHLY and CDR2 is FYNNEI. The CDR3: CASRRGLAGEDEQFF. CDR3 nucleotide sequence: TGTGCCAGCAGGCGCGGACTAGCGGGAGAGGATGAGCAGTTCTTC.

The V call is TRBV20-1, the J call TRBJ2-7; D possibly corresponds to TRBD2 (5 bases). The CDR3 consists of 14 residues. Germline-derived CDR1 and CDR2 are DFQATT and SNEGSKA (reference sequence). Trimming pared 3 bases from V and 1 base from J, leaving 13 bases between. The CDR3 region has the DNA TGCAGTGCTAGTTACGGGGTCCTTTCCTACGAGCAGTACTTC. It is translated as CSASYGVLSYEQYF.

This clonotype was detected ten times or more. The genes are TRBV25-1 and TRBJ1-1, with a possible D match to TRBD1 (6 bases). Germline loops: CDR1 MGHDK, CDR2 SYGVNS. V gave up 1 base and J gave up 1 base, with 13 bases separating them. The length of the CDR3 is 16 residues. For the CDR3, the DNA is TGTGCCAGCAGTGAATCTCCGGGAGGGGGGAACACTGAAGCTTTCTTT. Translated, it gives CASSESPGGGNTEAFF.

J is TRBJ1-1 and V is TRBV10-1; 7 nucleotides line up with TRBD1. This CDR3 region has 14 residues. Trimming removed 2 bases from V and 6 bases from J; junction bases left unmatched: 6. Germline CDR1 is WNHNN and CDR2 is SYGVQD (reference sequence). The DNA for the CDR3 is TGCGCCAGCAGTGAGGCAGGGGGAAGCCCTGAAGCTTTCTTT. This sequence encodes CASSEAGGSPEAFF.

This sequence joins TRBV5-1 and TRBJ2-7; 12 nucleotides line up with TRBD1. V shed 3 bases and J 6 bases; nucleotides not matched to a gene: 4. The germline gives CDR1 SGHRS, CDR2 YFSETQ. The CDR3 totals 14 residues. CDR3 DNA: TGCGCCAGCAGCTGGGGACAGGGGGCAGGCGAGCAGTACTTC. This encodes CASSWGQGAGEQYF.

The CDR3 bases are TGTGCCATCAGGGGCGAAGGAATCGATTCACCCCTCCACTTT. Amino acid sequence: CAIRGEGIDSPLHF. The chain combines TRBV10-3 with TRBJ1-6; D call uncertain. Germline V gene sequence: CDR1 ENHRY, CDR2 SYGVKD. The CDR3 has 14 residues. Deletions cut 6 bases from V and 8 bases from J, with 14 bases between.

The rearrangement joins TRBV7-9 to TRBJ1-3; perhaps TRBD1 as D (6 bases). V gave up 4 bases and J gave up 0 bases, with 10 bases separating them. Germline V gene lookup returns CDR1 SEHNR and CDR2 FQNEAQ (reference sequence). The CDR3 is 15 residues long. This CDR3 is CASSSSDSSGNTIYF. The CDR3 DNA reads TGTGCCAGCAGCTCCTCGGACAGCTCTGGAAACACCATATATTTT.

This clonotype has at least ten counts. This sequence joins TRBV2 and TRBJ1-5; D ambiguous. Germline lookup yields CDR1 SNHLY and CDR2 FYNNEI. Trimming took 3 bases from V and 9 from J, leaving 12 bases between them. The CDR3 is made up of 13 amino acids. CDR3 coding DNA: TGTGCCAGCAGTGACGAGTGGAAACGGCCCCAGCATTTT. It encodes CASSDEWKRPQHF.

The table lists this clonotype with many counts. The chain carries TRBV7-9 and TRBJ1-1; no clear D. Trimming stripped 4 bases from V and 8 bases from J, with 14 bases between. Germline CDR1 is SEHNR and CDR2 is FQNEAQ (reference sequence). The CDR3 has 13 amino acids. CDR3 sequence: CASSYASGSEAFF. In nucleotides, the CDR3 is TGTGCCAGCAGCTACGCCTCAGGATCCGAAGCTTTCTTT.

The chain recombines TRBV15 with TRBJ2-2, with 7 positions matching TRBD2. The CDR3 extends over 15 amino acids. Trimming removed 7 bases from V and 4 bases from J; junction bases left unmatched: 9. The germline gives CDR1 LNHNV, CDR2 YYDKDF (reference sequence). CDR3 bases: TGTGCCACCACCCAAGGGTGGGGGGGCACCGGGGAGCTGTTTTTT. Translating it yields CATTQGWGGTGELFF.